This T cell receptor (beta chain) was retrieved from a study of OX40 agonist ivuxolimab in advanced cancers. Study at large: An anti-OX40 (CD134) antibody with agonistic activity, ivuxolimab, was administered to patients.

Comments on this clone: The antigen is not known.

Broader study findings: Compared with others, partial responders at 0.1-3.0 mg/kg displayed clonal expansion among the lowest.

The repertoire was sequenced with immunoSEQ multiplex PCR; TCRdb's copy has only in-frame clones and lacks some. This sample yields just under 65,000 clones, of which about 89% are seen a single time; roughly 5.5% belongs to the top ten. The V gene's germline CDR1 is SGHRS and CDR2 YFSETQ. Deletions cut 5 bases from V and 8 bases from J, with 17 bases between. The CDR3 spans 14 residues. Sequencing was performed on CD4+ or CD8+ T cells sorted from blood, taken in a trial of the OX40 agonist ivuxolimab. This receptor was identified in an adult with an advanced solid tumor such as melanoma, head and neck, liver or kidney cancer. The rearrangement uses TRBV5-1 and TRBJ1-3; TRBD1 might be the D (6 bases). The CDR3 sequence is CASSRSTRGDTIYF. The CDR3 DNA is TGCGCCAGCAGTCGCTCAACCAGGGGAGACACCATATATTTT.